This TCR beta chain came from a study of CD8 T cells in Susac syndrome. Background on the study: The Susac syndrome patients were therapy-naive, on corticosteroids, or on intravenous immunoglobulin alone at blood draw.

CDR3 length: 11 amino acids. CDR1 PRHDT and CDR2 FYEKMQ come from the germline V gene (reference sequence). V was cut by 5 bases and J by 8 bases, with 9 bases left in between. RNA, at about 0.45 to 1 ug, was reverse transcribed with random hexamers. Amplification of TCR beta CDR3 across 54 Vbeta and 13 Jbeta was performed with immunoSEQ multiplex PCR. Via MiXCR, TCRdb re-called the immunoSEQ multiplex PCR reads, giving one row per CDR3 protein. The sample holds roughly 190,000 distinct CDR3 sequences, approximately 95% seen once. Overall study findings and caveats: Clonal expansion was present among Susac CD8+ cells. This expansion reached its peak in TEMRA cells and in active patients.

The diagnostic criteria for definite or probable disease, as recently defined, were met by the patients with Susac syndrome. This clonotype was observed a handful of times. The antigen is not known. The clonotype comes from a human donor with Susac syndrome. Sequencing was done on a sample of CD8+ T cells from PBMCs. V usage is TRBV13 and J usage is TRBJ1-1; D gene unclear. The CDR3 DNA follows: TGTGCCAGCAGCAGTACCCAGGAAGCTTTCTTT. Its protein product is CASSSTQEAFF.